Below are 30 T cell receptor beta chains sequenced from a single sample in a study of patients and donors after allogeneic stem cell transplantation. TCRdb re-derived calls from the RT-PCR reads in MiXCR, one entry per CDR3 protein. The sample has approximately 140,000 distinct CDR3 sequences; roughly two fifths are singletons. Sequenced: blood, either unsorted or a sorted T cell fraction (not recorded which). The receptors come from a human donor who was either an allogeneic HSCT recipient or a stem cell or donor lymphocyte infusion donor (not recorded which). It is not recorded whose cells these are; they may come from a transplant donor.

The chain is built from TRBV20-1 and TRBJ1-6; D is perhaps TRBD1 (5 bases). V lost 0 bases and J 3 bases, leaving 12 bases between the germline ends. CDR3 size: 16 residues. Germline V gene sequence: CDR1 DFQATT, CDR2 SNEGSKA (reference sequence). The CDR3 loop is CSARDLGRGYNSPLHF. The DNA of the CDR3 is TGCAGTGCTAGAGATCTCGGGAGGGGCTATAATTCACCCCTCCACTTT.

This clonotype occurred many times. J is TRBJ1-5 and V is TRBV12-3 or TRBV12-4, with TRBD1 as a possible D gene (5 bases). This CDR3 is built from 13 residues. Between the trimmed V and J ends, which lost 6 bases and 1 base, there was a span of 7 bases. The CDR3 loop is CASSRDSNQPQHF. The CDR3 bases are TGTGCCAGCAGCCGGGACAGCAATCAGCCCCAGCATTTT.

The chain couples TRBV12-3 or TRBV12-4 to TRBJ1-1; D is unclear. V was shortened by 3 bases and J by 4 bases, with 18 bases between the two germline ends. The CDR3 contains 16 residues. Written as DNA, the CDR3 is TGTGCCAGCAGTTTCCAACAGTCTTGGAGCGGCACTGAAGCTTTCTTT. It translates to CASSFQQSWSGTEAFF.

Only one count was recorded for this clonotype. This rearrangement joins TRBV12-3 or TRBV12-4 to TRBJ2-7; the match to TRBD2 covers 10 bases. This CDR3 comprises 15 residues. Unmatched junction bases numbered 12, after V lost 7 bases and J lost 6 bases. The CDR3: CASKAGLAETCEQYF. The DNA for the CDR3 is TGTGCCAGCAAGGCCGGACTAGCGGAGACCTGCGAGCAGTACTTC.

The genes are TRBV3-1 and TRBJ1-3; 7 positions agree with TRBD1. The junction had 3 bases not matched to a gene; V was cut back by 1 base and J by 3 bases. Per germline, CDR1 LGHDT and CDR2 YNNKEL (reference sequence). This CDR3 is 15 amino acids long. The CDR3 nucleotides read TGTGCCAGCAGCCAAGGGACAGGTTTTGGAAACACCATATATTTT. Protein: CASSQGTGFGNTIYF. The whole variable domain, remainder taken from reference TRBV3-1 and TRBJ1-3, is DTAVSQTPKYLVTQMGNDKSIKCEQNLGHDTMYWYKQDSKKFLKIMFSYNNKELIINETVPNRFSPKSPDKAHLNLHINSLELGDSAVYFCASSQGTGFGNTIYFGEGSWLTVV.

CDR3 in amino acids: CASSPGRRVGLNQPQHF. CDR3 bases: TGTGCCAGCAGTCCCGGGAGGAGGGTCGGGCTTAATCAGCCCCAGCATTTT. The chain is built from TRBV12-3 or TRBV12-4 and TRBJ1-5, with no clear D. Trimming left V 5 bases short and J 4 bases short, with 21 bases between. The CDR3 consists of 17 residues.

The V gene is TRBV9, the J gene TRBJ2-3, with unresolved D. The CDR3 loop spans 13 amino acids. Germline CDR1 and CDR2: SGDLS and YYNGEE. The V end lost 4 bases, the J end lost 0 bases, and 6 bases lay between the germline ends. The CDR3 bases are TGTGCCAGCAGCCTGATGAGCACAGATACGCAGTATTTT. Translating it yields CASSLMSTDTQYF.

The chain joins TRBV7-9 to TRBJ1-2; no firm D call. Trimming removed 3 bases from V and 6 bases from J, with 17 bases in between. Per the germline V gene, CDR1 is SEHNR and CDR2 is FQNEAQ (reference sequence). This CDR3 has 15 amino acids. CDR3: CASSFGRWQEHGYTF. CDR3 in DNA: TGTGCCAGCAGCTTTGGACGTTGGCAGGAACATGGCTACACCTTC.

The chain couples TRBV7-3 to TRBJ1-6, with 10 positions matching TRBD1. Losses at the gene ends were 5 bases for V and 11 bases for J; bases not matched to a gene: 6. CDR3 length equals 14 residues. Germline assignment: CDR1 SGHTA and CDR2 FQGTGA. The CDR3 nucleotides read TGTGCCAGCAGCCCCGGACAGGGGGGGACACCCCTCCACTTT. Encoded protein: CASSPGQGGTPLHF.

The genes are TRBV6-5 and TRBJ2-3; TRBD2 aligns across 9 bases. This CDR3 is 14 amino acids long. After removal of 6 bases from V and 6 bases from J, the junction contained 7 bases not matched to a gene. CDR1 is MNHEY and CDR2 is SVGAGI in the germline V gene. The CDR3, as DNA: TGTGCCAGCAGGGCGGGACTAGCTTCTGATACGCAGTATTTT. This encodes CASRAGLASDTQYF.

This clonotype was counted between two and nine times. V usage is TRBV5-1 and J usage is TRBJ2-7; perhaps TRBD2 as D (6 bases). The germline V gene has CDR1 SGHRS and CDR2 YFSETQ. The CDR3 is made up of 13 amino acids. V was pared by 4 bases and J by 6 bases, with 14 bases between. CDR3: CASSGGFRGEQYF. In nucleotides, the CDR3 is TGCGCCAGCAGCGGGGGGTTTAGGGGCGAGCAGTACTTC.

This clonotype was counted a few times. The chain joins TRBV24-1 to TRBJ1-5; D is uncertain. Trimming pared 5 bases from V and 5 bases from J, leaving 15 bases between. The CDR3 has 15 residues. Germline V CDR1 and CDR2: KGHDR, SFDVKD. The CDR3 sequence: CATSVGGIKDQPQHF. The DNA for the CDR3 is TGTGCCACCAGTGTCGGAGGGATAAAGGATCAGCCCCAGCATTTT.

The chain uses TRBV9 and TRBJ2-2; 14 bases are a match to TRBD2. V shed 6 bases, J shed 7 bases, and the junction held 2 bases outside the gene matches. CDR3 size: 14 residues. Germline values: CDR1 SGDLS, CDR2 YYNGEE. CDR3 sequence reads: CASTGTSGSGELFF. The CDR3 nucleotides read TGTGCCAGCACCGGGACTAGCGGGAGCGGGGAGCTGTTTTTT.

This clonotype was counted a few times. The V and J genes are TRBV3-1 and TRBJ1-2; D not resolved. Germline V CDR1 and CDR2: LGHDT, YNNKEL (reference sequence). Trimming shortened V by 2 bases and J by 7 bases, and 17 bases separated the two germline ends. The CDR3 covers 15 residues. CDR3 coding DNA: TGTGCCAGCAGCCAACCCGGTTTCGACTCCGGTGGCTACACCTTC. This sequence encodes CASSQPGFDSGGYTF.

The CDR3 loop is CASTGTGPNQPQHF. For the CDR3, the DNA is TGTGCCAGCACAGGGACAGGGCCCAATCAGCCCCAGCATTTT. V gene TRBV12-3 or TRBV12-4 combines with J gene TRBJ1-5, with 9 bases matching TRBD1. V trimming: 7 bases; J trimming: 3 bases; junction bases outside the gene matches: 4. The CDR3 spans 14 residues.

This clonotype was seen a few times. The gene calls are TRBV10-3 and TRBJ1-1; unclear D gene. With 0 bases removed from V and 5 bases from J, the gap between germline ends came to 10 bases. The length of the CDR3 is 14 residues. Germline assignment: CDR1 ENHRY and CDR2 SYGVKD. The CDR3 sequence: CAISESFSPTEAFF. The CDR3 bases are TGTGCCATCAGTGAGTCGTTCAGCCCAACTGAAGCTTTCTTT.

This clonotype was found a few times. The V gene is TRBV20-1, the J gene TRBJ2-1, with D possibly being TRBD1 (5 bases). CDR1 and CDR2 from the germline V gene are DFQATT and SNEGSKA (reference sequence). V lost 1 base and J lost 10, with 5 bases in between. The length of the CDR3 is 10 residues. The CDR3 region is CSARGGEQFF. DNA for the CDR3: TGCAGTGCTAGAGGGGGCGAGCAGTTCTTC.

In its sample, this clonotype was seen once. The chain joins TRBV29-1 to TRBJ2-3; a weak D match, TRBD2 (6 bases). The CDR3 totals 13 residues. Trimming took 6 bases from V and 5 from J, leaving 15 bases between them. Per the germline V gene, CDR1 is SQVTM and CDR2 is ANQGSEA. The CDR3 region has the DNA TGCAGCGTGGAGGGAAAGCCAATAGATACGCAGTATTTT. This codes for CSVEGKPIDTQYF.

This clonotype has a handful of counts. The chain recombines TRBV4-1 with TRBJ1-1; the D gene is possibly TRBD1 (5 bases). The germline V gene encodes CDR1 MGHRA and CDR2 YSYEKL. CDR3 length: 15 amino acids. Trimming removed 4 bases from V and 8 bases from J, with 20 bases in between. Written as DNA, the CDR3 is TGCGCCAGCAGCCTAAGGGCAGGGCTCTTGAAGGAAGCTTTCTTT. Protein sequence: CASSLRAGLLKEAFF.

The rearrangement links TRBV5-1 to TRBJ2-5, with 10 positions matching TRBD2. CDR3 length equals 15 residues. Germline CDR1 is SGHRS and CDR2 is YFSETQ. The junction had 6 bases not matched to a gene; V was cut back by 6 bases and J by 1 base. CDR3 sequence reads: CASTKAGGTQETQYF. CDR3 DNA sequence: TGCGCCAGCACCAAAGCGGGGGGGACCCAAGAGACCCAGTACTTC.

This chain connects TRBV20-1 to TRBJ2-3; D is possibly TRBD1 or TRBD2 (5 bases each). V was pared by 5 bases and J by 1 base, with 25 bases between. This CDR3 is built from 18 residues. The germline CDR1 and CDR2 sequences are DFQATT and SNEGSKA (reference sequence). The CDR3 DNA reads as TGCAGTGCTGAAGATCCGGGACCGATGGGAGCTGGCACAGATACGCAGTATTTT. Amino acids: CSAEDPGPMGAGTDTQYF.

This clonotype appeared many times. The junction differs from germline at one of its ends, possibly a read error. This chain connects TRBV7-8 to TRBJ1-1; TRBD1 aligns across 7 bases. From germline, CDR1 is SGHVS and CDR2 FQNEAQ. The CDR3 is made up of 14 amino acids. The CDR3 region has the DNA TGTGCCAGCAGTTTAGGGACAGCGAACACTGAAGCTTTCTTT. This gives the protein CASSLGTANTEAFF. The whole variable domain, remainder taken from reference TRBV7-8 and TRBJ1-1, is GAGVSQSPRYKVAKRGQDVALRCDPISGHVSLFWYQQALGQGPEFLTYFQNEAQLDKSGLPSDRFFAERPEGSVSTLKIQRTQQEDSAVYLCASSLGTANTEAFFGQGTRLTVV.

As DNA, the CDR3 is TGCGCCAGCAGCTCGCAGGGGAATGGAGGAGCTTTCTTT. Amino acid sequence: CASSSQGNGGAFF. The genes are TRBV5-1 and TRBJ1-1, with D tentatively TRBD1 (6 bases). Germline CDR1 SGHRS, CDR2 YFSETQ. V was pared by 3 bases and J by 10 bases, with 16 bases between. This CDR3 comprises 13 residues.

This clonotype has only a few counts. V gene TRBV12-3 or TRBV12-4 combines with J gene TRBJ2-7; D call uncertain. Trimming pared 6 bases from V and 2 bases from J, leaving 8 bases between. The length of the CDR3 is 12 residues. The CDR3 loop is CASSRGPYEQYV. CDR3 in DNA: TGTGCCAGCAGCCGCGGACCCTACGAGCAGTACGTC.

This clonotype was recorded at least ten times. The chain recombines TRBV20-1 with TRBJ1-4; D is possibly TRBD1 (6 bases). The CDR3 totals 16 residues. V was cut by 5 bases and J by 7 bases, with 23 bases left in between. Germline CDR1 reads DFQATT; CDR2 reads SNEGSKA (reference sequence). The CDR3 loop reads CSAAGWTAGSIEKLFF. CDR3 nucleotide sequence: TGCAGTGCTGCAGGCTGGACAGCGGGAAGTATTGAAAAACTGTTTTTT.

This clonotype was counted once. The rearrangement joins TRBV7-9 to TRBJ1-1, with D unclear. Trimming cost V 5 bases and J 0 bases, with 13 bases left between them. The V gene's germline CDR1 is SEHNR and CDR2 FQNEAQ (reference sequence). This CDR3 is 15 amino acids long. This CDR3 reads CASSRPASMNTEAFF. The CDR3 DNA follows: TGTGCCAGCAGCCGACCGGCCAGCATGAACACTGAAGCTTTCTTT. The full variable domain, rest sourced from reference TRBV7-9 and TRBJ1-1, is DTGVSQNPRHKITKRGQNVTFRCDPISEHNRLYWYRQTLGQGPEFLTYFQNEAQLEKSRLLSDRFSAERPKGSFSTLEIQRTEQGDSAMYLCASSRPASMNTEAFFGQGTRLTVV.

The V gene is TRBV7-6, the J gene TRBJ1-5; no clear D. The germline V and J ends were trimmed by 5 bases and 10 bases, with 21 bases remaining between them. The CDR3 covers 15 residues. Germline-derived CDR1 and CDR2 are SGHVS and FNYEAQ. The CDR3 is CASSPEGRTDFPQHF. DNA of the CDR3: TGTGCCAGCAGCCCAGAGGGCCGGACGGACTTTCCCCAGCATTTT.

The sample holds many counts of this clonotype. J is TRBJ1-5 and V is TRBV5-1, with D tentatively TRBD1 (6 bases). Trimming removed 4 bases from V and 1 base from J, with 18 bases in between. CDR3 length equals 17 residues. The germline V gene has CDR1 SGHRS and CDR2 YFSETQ. CDR3 sequence: CASSQDQGLWSNQPQHF. CDR3 DNA sequence: TGCGCCAGCAGCCAAGATCAGGGGCTCTGGAGCAATCAGCCCCAGCATTTT. Combining the CDR3 with reference TRBV5-1 and TRBJ1-5 gives the whole variable domain KAGVTQTPRYLIKTRGQQVTLSCSPISGHRSVSWYQQTPGQGLQFLFEYFSETQRNKGNFPGRFSGRQFSNSRSEMNVSTLELGDSALYLCASSQDQGLWSNQPQHFGDGTRLSIL.

The chain joins TRBV20-1 to TRBJ2-3, with 7 bases lining up with TRBD2. V shed 4 bases and J 8 bases; nucleotides not matched to a gene: 9. Germline CDR1 DFQATT, CDR2 SNEGSKA (reference sequence). This CDR3 spans 13 amino acids. CDR3 sequence (DNA): TGCAGTGCTATGGTACTCCCGGGGGGTACGCAGTATTTT. It yields the protein CSAMVLPGGTQYF.

A few counts support this clonotype. CDR3 region: CASSKRGLANYGYTF. The DNA of the CDR3 is TGTGCCAGCAGTAAAAGGGGCTTAGCTAACTATGGCTACACCTTC. V gene TRBV12-3 or TRBV12-4 combines with J gene TRBJ1-2, with D perhaps TRBD1 (5 bases). Trimming shortened V by 5 bases and J by 0 bases, and 13 bases separated the two germline ends. This CDR3 has 15 residues.